This T cell receptor (beta chain) was sequenced in a study of blood T cell repertoires in COVID-19 (dated by TCRdb to the early 2020s). Study-wide context: The collaborator samples originated in the United States, Italy and Spain and spanned the acute and convalescent phases of COVID-19. The prospective study material was composed of cDNA or gDNA derived from T cells, B-cell-depleted T cells, or PBMCs. Deeply sampled blood TCRbeta repertoires from subjects exposed to, actively infected with, or recovered from COVID-19 were included in the dataset. The repertoires were made available in a free public database intended to serve as a resource for research on the immune response to SARS-CoV-2. The samples were drawn from the first 160 participants of the ongoing ImmuneRACE study and from 950 to 1,500 subjects provided by 6 global collaborators. A de-identified subject ID, COVID-19 status, age in years and sex were almost always included in the sample metadata. Where available, HLA class I and class II types were obtained from metadata supplied by the sample provider rather than from assay-based typing. Study-wide conclusions, independent of this receptor: The amount of clinical and demographic metadata varied by source and participant and was provided uncurated.

Enrolling through a virtual design, the prospective study's participants ranged in age from roughly 18 to 89 years and lived across about two dozen United States geographic areas. In the prospective study, participants were assigned to cohorts based on the clinical history participants reported in a screening survey and a study questionnaire. In the prospective study, whole blood, serum and a nasopharyngeal or oropharyngeal swab were collected from each participant by mobile phlebotomists. Prospective study participants could optionally give additional blood draws and questionnaires over an approximately 2-month period. Before DNA extraction, blood samples from the prospective study were shipped at room temperature or frozen. The CDR3 goes from the cysteine to the phenylalanine over 18 residues. The read is trimmed to its CDR3 DNA, 54 bases read in frame from base 1. CDR1 and CDR2 were assigned from the germline V gene as MNHEY and SVGEGT. V ends up 6 bases short and J 0 bases short, with an unmatched junction base count of 11.

Points on this clone: What this receptor recognizes is not known. Base qualities are not recorded, but no much larger clone differs from it by a single base.

TCRbeta CDR3 regions were amplified from genomic DNA by means of the immunoSEQ Assay, a bias-controlled multiplex PCR. The paper's processing steps were these. The number of nucleated cells in each sample was estimated by amplification of reference gene primers within the assay. To quantify the absolute abundance of each unique TCRbeta CDR3 rearrangement, sequence reads were collapsed and filtered. For each sample, productive Simpson clonality was calculated by taking the square root of Simpson's diversity index across productive rearrangements. The immuneACCESS repertoire file appears here via TCRdb, limited to in-frame rearrangements. These files lack a portion of the clones; in checked studies, under half of the deficit traces to unresolved V genes, and the cause of the others is not known. From that table come the V and J calls and clone size; the DNA was used to work out D and trimming. Here the sample has 270,000 or so clones; 85% to 90% occur a single time. The ten top clones hold 4.1% of the sample.

The specimen sequenced was PBMCs or T cells enriched from blood (not recorded which). This receptor was obtained from a woman in her 30s with acute COVID-19. Recombination linked TRBV6-2 or TRBV6-3 to TRBJ2-7; TRBD2 agrees with 13 junctional bases. The nucleotide sequence reads as follows: TGTGCCAGCAGCCCATCCGGACTAGCGGGGGTCCGCTCCTACGAGCAGTACTTC. It translates as CASSPSGLAGVRSYEQYF.